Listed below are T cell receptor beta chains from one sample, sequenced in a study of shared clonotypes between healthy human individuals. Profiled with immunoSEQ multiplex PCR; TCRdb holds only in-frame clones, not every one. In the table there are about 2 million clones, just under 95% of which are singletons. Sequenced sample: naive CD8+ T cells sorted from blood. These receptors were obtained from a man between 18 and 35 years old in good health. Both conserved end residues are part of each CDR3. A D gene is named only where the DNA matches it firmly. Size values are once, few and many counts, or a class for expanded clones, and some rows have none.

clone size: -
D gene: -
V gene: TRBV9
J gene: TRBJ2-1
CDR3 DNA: TGTGCCAGCAGTCTTTCGGTAGCGGACAATGAGCAGTTCTTC
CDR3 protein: CASSLSVADNEQFF

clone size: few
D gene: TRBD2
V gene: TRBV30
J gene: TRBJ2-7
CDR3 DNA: TGTGCCTGGGAGCGGGAGAGCTCCTACGAGCAGTACTTC
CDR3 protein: CAWERESSYEQYF

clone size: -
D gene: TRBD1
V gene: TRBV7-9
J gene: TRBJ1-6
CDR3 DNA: TGTGCCAGCAGCTTGGGACAGGGAGTGTGGCCCCTCCACTTT
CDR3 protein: CASSLGQGVWPLHF

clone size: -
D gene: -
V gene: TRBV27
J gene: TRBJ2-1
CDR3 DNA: TGTGCCAGCAGTTTTCGATCGGGTGAGCAGTTCTTC
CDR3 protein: CASSFRSGEQFF

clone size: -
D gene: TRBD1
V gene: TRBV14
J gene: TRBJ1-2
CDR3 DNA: TGTGCCAGCAGCCAACACCGGGACAGGGTTGAGAATGGCTACACCTTC
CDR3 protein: CASSQHRDRVENGYTF

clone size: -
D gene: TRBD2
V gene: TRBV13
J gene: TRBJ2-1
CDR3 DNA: TGTGCCAGCAGCCGGGGGGGATCCTACAATGAGCAGTTCTTC
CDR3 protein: CASSRGGSYNEQFF

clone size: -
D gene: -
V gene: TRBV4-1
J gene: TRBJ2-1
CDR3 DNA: TGCGCCAGCAGCCACCGACAGTCCGACAATGAGCAGTTCTTC
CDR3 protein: CASSHRQSDNEQFF

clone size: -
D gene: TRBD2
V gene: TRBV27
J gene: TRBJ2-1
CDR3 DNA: TGTGCCAGCAGCCTGACTAGCGGCTCCTACAATGAGCAGTTCTTC
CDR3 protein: CASSLTSGSYNEQFF

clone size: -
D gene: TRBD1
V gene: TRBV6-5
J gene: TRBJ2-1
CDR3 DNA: TGTGCCAGCAGTTTCGGGACAGGAGTCATGGAGCAGTTCTTC
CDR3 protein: CASSFGTGVMEQFF

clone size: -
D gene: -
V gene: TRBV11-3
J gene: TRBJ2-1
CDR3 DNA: TGTGCCAGCAGCCAGGAACCCCATGTCAACAATGAGCAGTTCTTC
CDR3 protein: CASSQEPHVNNEQFF

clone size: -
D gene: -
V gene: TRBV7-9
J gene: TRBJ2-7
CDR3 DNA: TGTGCCAGCAGCCTCGCCCTTTTGGACGAGCAGTACTTC
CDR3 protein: CASSLALLDEQYF

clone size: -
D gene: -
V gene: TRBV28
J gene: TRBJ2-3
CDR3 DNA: TGTGCCAGCAGAGGGTGGGGGGACCCAGATACGCAGTATTTT
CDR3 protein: CASRGWGDPDTQYF

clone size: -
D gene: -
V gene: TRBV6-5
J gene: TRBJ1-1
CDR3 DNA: TGTGCCAGCCAGGGGTCGTTGGGAACTGAAGCTTTCTTT
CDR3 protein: CASQGSLGTEAFF

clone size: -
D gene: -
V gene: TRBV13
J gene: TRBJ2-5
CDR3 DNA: TGTGCCAGCAGCTTACGGAATTTCCAAGAGACCCAGTACTTC
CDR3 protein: CASSLRNFQETQYF

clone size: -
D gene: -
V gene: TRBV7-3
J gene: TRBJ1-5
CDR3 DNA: TGTGCCAGCAGCTTAAGAGTGGGTTCCGGGTTATCTCATCAGCCCCAGCATTTT
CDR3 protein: CASSLRVGSGLSHQPQHF

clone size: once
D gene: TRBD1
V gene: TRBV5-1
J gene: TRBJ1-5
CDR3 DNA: TGCGCCAGCAGCTTGGGGGACAGTCAGCCCCAGCATTTT
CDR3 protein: CASSLGDSQPQHF

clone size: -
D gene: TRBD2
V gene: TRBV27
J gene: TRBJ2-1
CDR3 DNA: TGTGCCAGCAGTATGGGGACTAGCGGGGATGAGCAGTTCTTC
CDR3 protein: CASSMGTSGDEQFF

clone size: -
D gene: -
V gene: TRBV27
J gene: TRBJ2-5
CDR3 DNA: -
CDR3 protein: CASSFLAEQETQYF

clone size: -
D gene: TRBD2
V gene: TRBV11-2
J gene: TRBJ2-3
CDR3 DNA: TGTGCCAGCAGCTTAGGACGTCTAGCGGCAACCACAGATACGCAGTATTTT
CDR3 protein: CASSLGRLAATTDTQYF

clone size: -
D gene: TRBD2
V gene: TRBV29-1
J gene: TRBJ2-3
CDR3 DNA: TGCAGCGTGGGAGGGACTAGCGGGGGAGAACCCACAGATACGCAGTATTTT
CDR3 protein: CSVGGTSGGEPTDTQYF

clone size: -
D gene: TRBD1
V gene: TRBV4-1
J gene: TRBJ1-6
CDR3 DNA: TGCGCCAGCAGCCCACGCCCTTTAACAGGGGGATCACCCCTCCACTTT
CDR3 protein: CASSPRPLTGGSPLHF

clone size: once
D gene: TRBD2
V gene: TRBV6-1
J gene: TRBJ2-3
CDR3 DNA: TGTGCCAGCAGGGATAGCGGGAGCCTACATACGCAGTATTTT
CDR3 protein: CASRDSGSLHTQYF